This record concerns one TCR beta chain sequence. Its antigen is unidentified. The germline V gene encodes CDR1 LNHDA and CDR2 SQIVND (reference sequence). CDR3 length equals 17 residues. V was pared by 2 bases and J by 2 bases, with 8 bases of the junction left unmatched. These data originate in a study of cytomegalovirus exposure and HLA in healthy donors. Whole-study findings and limits: Common viral pathogens seemed to be connected with several of the most significant clusters, according to a later analysis.

Primers: 60 Vbeta forward and 13 Jbeta reverse. The table came from immunoSEQ multiplex PCR; TCRdb's copy has only in-frame clones and leaves some out. Of more than 200,000 clones listed, approximately 70% are singletons. This receptor was identified in a man aged 35 to 55 in good health and CMV-seropositive. This chain links TRBV19 with TRBJ2-3; 9 bases fit TRBD2. Material for sequencing was PBMCs. The chain's CDR3 is CASSIFGGGAVTDTQYF. CDR3 nucleotide sequence: TGTGCCAGTAGTATATTCGGCGGGGGGGCCGTCACAGATACGCAGTATTTT.